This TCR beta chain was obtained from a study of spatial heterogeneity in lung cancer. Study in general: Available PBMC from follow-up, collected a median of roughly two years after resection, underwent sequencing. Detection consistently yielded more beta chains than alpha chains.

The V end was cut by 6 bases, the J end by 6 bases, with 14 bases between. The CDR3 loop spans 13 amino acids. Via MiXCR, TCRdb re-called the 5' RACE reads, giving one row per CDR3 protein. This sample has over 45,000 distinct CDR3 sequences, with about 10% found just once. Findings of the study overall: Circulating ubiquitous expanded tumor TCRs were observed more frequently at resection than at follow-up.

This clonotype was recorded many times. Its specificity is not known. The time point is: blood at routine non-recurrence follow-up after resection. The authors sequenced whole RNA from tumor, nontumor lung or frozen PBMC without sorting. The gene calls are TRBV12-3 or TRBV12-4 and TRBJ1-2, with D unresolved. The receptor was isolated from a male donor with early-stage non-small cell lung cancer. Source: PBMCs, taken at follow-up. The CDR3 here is CASSPRPTDGYTF. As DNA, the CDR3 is TGTGCCAGCAGCCCCAGGCCGACTGATGGCTACACCTTC.